The following is a TCR beta chain sequence with its context. These data come from a study of blood T cell repertoires in COVID-19. Study-level background: Some COVID-19 samples were acute and others convalescent; all came from the United States, Italy and Spain. PBMCs, B-cell-depleted T cells, or T cells were the source of the cDNA or gDNA that made up the material.

Trimming took 2 bases from V and 1 from J; bases not matched to a gene: 3. This CDR3 contains 16 residues. Per the germline V gene, CDR1 is LNHDA and CDR2 is SQIVND (reference sequence). Per the original methods: Amplified reference gene primers provided the basis for estimating nucleated cell counts. Produced via immunoSEQ multiplex PCR; TCRdb's table is partial and in-frame only. V, J and clone size reflect that table, while D and trimming were determined from the DNA. The table has some 150,000 clones, over 75% seen once; the top ten hold 10% to 15%. The sequence came from a man aged 55 to 70 with active or convalescent COVID-19. The chain uses TRBV19 and TRBJ2-2; 8 nucleotides line up with TRBD1. The sequenced sample was peripheral blood. CDR3 DNA: TGTGCCAGTAGTATAAGGGGGACAGGGAACACCGGGGAGCTGTTTTTT. Protein product: CASSIRGTGNTGELFF.